Following are 23 T cell receptor beta chains from one sample sequenced in a study of spatial heterogeneity in lung cancer. TCRdb fed the 5' RACE reads into MiXCR, producing one record per CDR3 protein. This sample has around 92,000 distinct CDR3 sequences, with roughly 12% found just once. Time point defined: sample taken at primary tumor resection. Frozen PBMC, nontumor lung or tumor provided whole RNA, which was sequenced unsorted. Sample: PBMCs, taken at surgery. The receptors shown here come from a male donor with early-stage non-small cell lung cancer.

This chain links TRBV10-3 with TRBJ2-3; 8 bases are shared with TRBD1. Germline trimming cut 6 bases from V and 4 bases from J; bases unmatched to any gene: 9. CDR3 length equals 15 residues. The V gene's germline CDR1 is ENHRY and CDR2 SYGVKD. CDR3 loop: CAIRDNQGASDTQYF. The CDR3 DNA reads TGTGCCATCAGGGACAACCAGGGGGCTTCAGATACGCAGTATTTT.

This clonotype was counted only a few times. The chain carries TRBV6-5 and TRBJ2-3; TRBD1 matches 7 bases. CDR1 and CDR2 (germline): MNHEY, SVGAGI. After removal of 0 bases from V and 6 bases from J, the junction contained 6 bases not matched to a gene. The CDR3 covers 15 residues. The CDR3: CASSYSRQGGDTQYF. In DNA, the CDR3 is TGTGCCAGCAGTTACTCGAGACAGGGTGGCGATACGCAGTATTTT.

This clonotype was observed a handful of times. The chain carries TRBV5-1 and TRBJ1-3; D gene ambiguous. V was cut by 7 bases and J by 9 bases, with 8 bases left in between. This CDR3 contains 10 residues. Germline assignment: CDR1 SGHRS and CDR2 YFSETQ. CDR3 loop: CASPKGTIYF. For the CDR3, the DNA is TGCGCCAGCCCCAAGGGCACCATATATTTT. Variable domain in full (rest from reference TRBV5-1 and TRBJ1-3): KAGVTQTPRYLIKTRGQQVTLSCSPISGHRSVSWYQQTPGQGLQFLFEYFSETQRNKGNFPGRFSGRQFSNSRSEMNVSTLELGDSALYLCASPKGTIYFGEGSWLTVV.

The chain combines TRBV29-1 with TRBJ2-2; D not certain. V was clipped by 6 bases and J by 2 bases, with 16 bases between them. Germline V gene data show CDR1 as SQVTM and CDR2 as ANQGSEA. The CDR3 is 15 residues long. CDR3 sequence (DNA): TGCAGCGTCCGTCCGGGTCCAGCTAACACCGGGGAGCTGTTTTTT. Its translation is CSVRPGPANTGELFF.

The chain carries TRBV27 and TRBJ1-1; TRBD1 matches 7 bases. V shed 7 bases and J 4 bases; nucleotides not matched to a gene: 15. This CDR3 is built from 16 residues. Per the germline V gene, CDR1 is MNHEY and CDR2 is SMNVEV (reference sequence). The CDR3 nucleotides read TGTGCCAGCAACCTCCGGGACAGCACTGTAGGCACTGAAGCTTTCTTT. Translated: CASNLRDSTVGTEAFF.

The V and J genes are TRBV19 and TRBJ2-5; 13 bases agree with TRBD2. The J segment lost 6 bases and the V segment lost 6 bases, leaving 7 bases of the junction unmatched. The length of the CDR3 is 15 residues. Germline V gene data show CDR1 as LNHDA and CDR2 as SQIVND (reference sequence). In DNA, the CDR3 is TGTGCCAGTAGCACCGGGACTAGCGGGATGAAGACCCAGTACTTC. This codes for CASSTGTSGMKTQYF. The full variable domain, its missing parts supplied by reference TRBV19 and TRBJ2-5, is DGGITQSPKYLFRKEGQNVTLSCEQNLNHDAMYWYRQDPGQGLRLIYYSQIVNDFQKGDIAEGYSVSREKKESFPLTVTSAQKNPTAFYLCASSTGTSGMKTQYFGPGTRLLVL.

In its sample, this clonotype was seen a few times. V gene TRBV19 combines with J gene TRBJ1-6; D call uncertain. CDR1 and CDR2 (germline): LNHDA, SQIVND (reference sequence). CDR3 size: 14 residues. V was shortened by 6 bases and J by 10 bases, with 16 bases between the two germline ends. The CDR3 coding sequence is TGTGCCAGTAGGACGACCCCTCCGGGCTCACCCCTCCACTTT. Translating gives CASRTTPPGSPLHF.

The CDR3 region has the DNA TGTGCCAGCAGCCGCCGACAGGTTAACACTGAAGCTTTCTTT. Encoded protein: CASSRRQVNTEAFF. The rearrangement joins TRBV28 to TRBJ1-1; D perhaps matches TRBD1 (6 bases). Germline V lookup: CDR1 MDHEN, CDR2 SYDVKM. V lost 6 bases and J lost 2, with 13 bases in between. The CDR3 has 14 residues.

This clonotype has more than one count but fewer than ten. V and J are TRBV15 and TRBJ2-7; D is undetermined. The CDR3 covers 13 residues. Trimming removed 4 bases from V and 2 bases from J, with 9 bases in between. Germline CDR1 reads LNHNV; CDR2 reads YYDKDF (reference sequence). The CDR3 loop is CATSKDVPYEQYF. In nucleotides, the CDR3 is TGTGCCACCAGCAAGGACGTGCCCTACGAGCAGTACTTC.

With regard to this clonotype: With a much larger clone just one base away, this may be a read error. The rearrangement links TRBV10-2 to TRBJ1-6; D is perhaps TRBD1 (5 bases). Germline V gives CDR1 WSHSY, CDR2 SAAADI. The germline V and J ends were trimmed by 3 bases and 12 bases, with 12 bases remaining between them. CDR3 length: 13 residues. The CDR3 region is CASSDRDRLPLHF. The CDR3 bases are TGCGCCAGCAGTGACAGGGACCGATTACCCCTCCACTTT.

The chain is built from TRBV27 and TRBJ2-1, with 12 bases that match TRBD2. Per germline, CDR1 MNHEY and CDR2 SMNVEV (reference sequence). The trim removed 6 bases at V and 5 bases at J, leaving 2 bases unmatched. There are 14 residues in the CDR3. CDR3 in amino acids: CASRRLAGDNEQFF. The DNA for the CDR3 is TGTGCCAGCAGGCGACTAGCGGGGGACAATGAGCAGTTCTTC.

The V gene is TRBV12-3 or TRBV12-4, the J gene TRBJ1-1, with D perhaps matching TRBD1 (5 bases). The CDR3 runs to 14 residues. Trimming pared 6 bases from V and 0 bases from J, leaving 11 bases between. The CDR3: CASRRAGMNTEAFF. Written as DNA, the CDR3 is TGTGCCAGCAGGCGGGCAGGGATGAACACTGAAGCTTTCTTT.

This clonotype was seen only a few times. The CDR3 DNA follows: TGTGCCATCAGTGAGACCGGGGCGGGGTACGAGCAGTACTTC. The encoded protein is CAISETGAGYEQYF. The V gene is TRBV10-3, the J gene TRBJ2-7; D perhaps matches TRBD2 (6 bases). This CDR3 region has 14 residues. CDR1 is ENHRY and CDR2 is SYGVKD in the germline V gene. V dropped 2 bases and J dropped 4 bases, with 12 bases sitting between them.

This clonotype has only a few counts. CDR3 amino acids: CASGVPGQGPGELFF. CDR3 nucleotide sequence: TGCGCCAGCGGAGTACCGGGACAGGGGCCCGGGGAGCTGTTTTTT. This chain joins TRBV5-1 and TRBJ2-2, with TRBD1 identical over 10 bases. The V gene end was trimmed by 7 bases and the J gene end by 6 bases; junction bases not matched to a gene: 9. This CDR3 comprises 15 residues. CDR1 is SGHRS, CDR2 YFSETQ, per germline. Full variable domain (outside the CDR3, taken from reference TRBV5-1 and TRBJ2-2): KAGVTQTPRYLIKTRGQQVTLSCSPISGHRSVSWYQQTPGQGLQFLFEYFSETQRNKGNFPGRFSGRQFSNSRSEMNVSTLELGDSALYLCASGVPGQGPGELFFGEGSRLTVL.

The chain recombines TRBV19 with TRBJ2-7; maybe TRBD2 (5 bases). The CDR3 consists of 14 residues. In germline, CDR1 is LNHDA, CDR2 SQIVND (reference sequence). V lost 3 bases and J 0 bases, leaving 9 bases between the germline ends. CDR3 sequence reads: CASSIPGSSYEQYF. The CDR3, as DNA: TGTGCCAGTAGTATTCCGGGGTCCTCCTACGAGCAGTACTTC. Full variable domain (outside the CDR3, taken from reference TRBV19 and TRBJ2-7): DGGITQSPKYLFRKEGQNVTLSCEQNLNHDAMYWYRQDPGQGLRLIYYSQIVNDFQKGDIAEGYSVSREKKESFPLTVTSAQKNPTAFYLCASSIPGSSYEQYFGPGTRLTVT.

This clonotype was seen only a few times. The chain recombines TRBV7-3 with TRBJ2-1, with D perhaps TRBD1 or TRBD2 (6 bases each). V was trimmed by 1 base and J by 6 bases, leaving 10 bases between them. The CDR3 length is 14 residues. CDR1 and CDR2 (germline): SGHTA, FQGTGA. The CDR3 loop reads CASSLRGAGNEQFF. The CDR3 region has the DNA TGTGCCAGCAGCTTAAGGGGGGCCGGCAATGAGCAGTTCTTC.

This clonotype has a count of ten or more. J is TRBJ2-1 and V is TRBV10-2; 8 bases agree with TRBD2. V was pared by 7 bases and J by 7 bases, with 9 bases of the junction left unmatched. This CDR3 comprises 14 residues. Germline V lookup: CDR1 WSHSY, CDR2 SAAADI. CDR3 DNA sequence: TGCGCCAGCAAAGAAAGCGGGAGAAAGAATGAGCAGTTCTTC. Protein product: CASKESGRKNEQFF.

The rearrangement joins TRBV30 to TRBJ1-5; 7 bases align to TRBD1. Trimming at V came to 2 bases and at J to 4 bases, leaving 8 bases not matched to a gene. The CDR3 is 15 amino acids. Looked up from germline, CDR1 is GTSNPN and CDR2 is SVGIG (reference sequence). The CDR3 loop reads CAWSPQDRQNQPQHF. The CDR3 bases are TGTGCCTGGAGTCCCCAGGACAGGCAAAATCAGCCCCAGCATTTT.

This clonotype was recorded a few times. The rearrangement joins TRBV20-1 to TRBJ2-1, with D perhaps matching TRBD2 (6 bases). Between the trimmed V and J ends, which lost 5 bases and 11 bases, there was a span of 19 bases. Germline V gene data show CDR1 as DFQATT and CDR2 as SNEGSKA (reference sequence). This CDR3 is 13 amino acids long. CDR3: CSARGIYEVKQFF. As DNA, the CDR3 is TGCAGTGCTCGCGGGATTTACGAGGTTAAGCAGTTCTTC.

The table lists this clonotype with a count of one. Compared with germline, one end of the junction differs, possibly owing to a read error. This chain uses TRBV7-8 with TRBJ2-2, with a weak D call TRBD2 (5 bases). The CDR3 spans 12 residues. Germline-derived CDR1 and CDR2 are SGHVS and FQNEAQ. The CDR3 DNA follows: TGTGCCAGCAGCTTAGGGGCCGGGGAGCTGCTTTTT. Translated: CASSLGAGELLF. The whole variable domain, filled in from reference TRBV7-8 and TRBJ2-2, reads GAGVSQSPRYKVAKRGQDVALRCDPISGHVSLFWYQQALGQGPEFLTYFQNEAQLDKSGLPSDRFFAERPEGSVSTLKIQRTQQEDSAVYLCASSLGAGELLFGEGSRLTVL.

The V call is TRBV5-4, the J call TRBJ2-1, with D tentatively TRBD2 (5 bases). CDR3 size: 14 residues. Germline V gene sequence: CDR1 SGHNT, CDR2 YYREEE (reference sequence). V lost 0 bases and J 8 bases, leaving 12 bases between the germline ends. DNA of the CDR3: TGTGCCAGCAGCTTGGCTAGCCCTCAGGATGAGCAGTTCTTC. Translating gives CASSLASPQDEQFF.

The chain combines TRBV5-1 with TRBJ1-2; D is ambiguous. Between the trimmed V and J ends, which lost 5 bases and 2 bases, there was a span of 13 bases. This CDR3 region has 14 residues. Germline CDR1 reads SGHRS; CDR2 reads YFSETQ. DNA of the CDR3: TGCGCCAGCAGACAGACGGGGAGAAACTATGGCTACACCTTC. Protein product: CASRQTGRNYGYTF.

This clonotype was seen only a few times. The rearrangement links TRBV30 to TRBJ2-3; no definite D call. Germline V CDR1 and CDR2: GTSNPN, SVGIG (reference sequence). V gave up 3 bases and J gave up 2 bases, with 6 bases separating them. The CDR3 extends over 12 amino acids. The CDR3 DNA follows: TGTGCCTGGAGCCCTTCCACAGATACGCAGTATTTT. This sequence encodes CAWSPSTDTQYF. Full variable domain (missing parts from reference TRBV30 and TRBJ2-3): SQTIHQWPATLVQPVGSPLSLECTVEGTSNPNLYWYRQAAGRGLQLLFYSVGIGQISSEVPQNLSASRPQDRQFILSSKKLLLSDSGFYLCAWSPSTDTQYFGPGTRLTVL.